The clone carrying this TCR beta chain was counted only a few times. Its antigen is as yet unknown. MiXCR, applied by TCRdb to the 5' RACE reads, yields one record per CDR3 protein. The sample yields about 210,000 distinct CDR3 sequences, 10% to 13% seen once. The germline gives CDR1 MNHEY, CDR2 SMNVEV (reference sequence). The CDR3 covers 16 residues. Trimming left V 5 bases short and J 0 bases short, with 16 bases between. These data are taken from a study of T-cell memory formation after mild COVID-19. Study-wide points: Contracting clones, day 15 to 85, had balanced CD4/CD8, and later expanders favored CD4+. Mainly in CM and EM were contracting CD4+ clones; CD8+ were in EMRA.

Sequences were obtained from PBMCs or a T cell subset sorted from them (not recorded which). The chain carries TRBV27 and TRBJ1-2; weak D call: TRBD1 (5 bases). This sequence originates from a man younger than 30 who had mild COVID-19 (a few samples of this study predate the infection). Cell type and time point are not known. In DNA form, the CDR3 reads TGTGCCAGCAGTCCCCTGGTGTCGGGGGCTAACTATGGCTACACCTTC. Its protein is CASSPLVSGANYGYTF.